One sample yielded the 22 T cell receptor beta chains listed below, sequenced in a study of early T cells in non-severe SARS-CoV-2 infection. Via MiXCR, TCRdb re-called the 5' RACE reads, giving one row per CDR3 protein. The data show tens of thousands of distinct CDR3 sequences, less than 15% seen once. The specimen was whole blood, collected at baseline. The receptor set was obtained from an adult who was a healthcare worker with PCR-confirmed SARS-CoV-2 infection or an uninfected control (not recorded which). The donor label of this sample is uncertain.

This clonotype was seen repeatedly, ten times or more. The chain's CDR3 is CAISESAGDEQYF. The CDR3 nucleotides read TGTGCCATCAGTGAGTCCGCGGGGGACGAGCAGTACTTC. The chain has TRBV10-3 and TRBJ2-7; 7 bases agree with TRBD2. CDR1 and CDR2 from the germline V gene are ENHRY and SYGVKD. With V trimmed by 0 bases and J by 5 bases, 1 base remained unmatched. The CDR3 totals 13 residues.

V usage is TRBV4-2 and J usage is TRBJ1-5, with D possibly matching TRBD1 (6 bases). The CDR3 is made up of 14 amino acids. CDR1 is LGHNA and CDR2 is YNFKEQ in the germline V gene. The ends were cut back, 3 bases at V and 5 bases at J, with 11 bases in the middle. The CDR3 spells CASSQSAGDQPQHF. In nucleotides, the CDR3 is TGTGCCAGCAGCCAGAGTGCAGGGGATCAGCCCCAGCATTTT.

V is TRBV7-3 and J is TRBJ1-1; D may be TRBD1 (5 bases). There are 12 residues in the CDR3. Germline CDR1 SGHTA, CDR2 FQGTGA. V was pared by 3 bases and J by 8 bases, with 10 bases between. CDR3 residues: CASSFPGEEAFF. The CDR3 nucleotides are TGTGCCAGCAGCTTCCCGGGGGAGGAAGCTTTCTTT. The full variable domain, its missing parts supplied by reference TRBV7-3 and TRBJ1-1, is GAGVSQTPSNKVTEKGKYVELRCDPISGHTALYWYRQSLGQGPEFLIYFQGTGAADDSGLPNDRFFAVRPEGSVSTLKIQRTERGDSAVYLCASSFPGEEAFFGQGTRLTVV.

This clonotype was counted only a few times. The chain employs TRBV4-3 and TRBJ2-1; D is undetermined. CDR1 is LGHNA, CDR2 YSLEER, per germline. The CDR3 length is 13 residues. V dropped 5 bases and J dropped 3 bases, with 8 bases sitting between them. The chain's CDR3 is CASSSYSYNEQFF. CDR3 nucleotides: TGCGCCAGCAGCTCATACAGCTACAATGAGCAGTTCTTC.

The rearrangement uses TRBV9 and TRBJ1-1; no reliable D call. V was clipped by 3 bases and J by 11 bases, with 17 bases between them. Germline CDR1 is SGDLS and CDR2 is YYNGEE. The CDR3 is made up of 13 amino acids. DNA for the CDR3: TGTGCCAGCAGCGCCCCCGACGGGATGCCGGCTTTCTTT. Translating gives CASSAPDGMPAFF.

This clonotype appeared a few times. The gene calls are TRBV7-2 and TRBJ1-1; perhaps TRBD1 as D (5 bases). Trimming pared 5 bases from V and 1 base from J, leaving 14 bases between. The CDR3 loop spans 15 amino acids. Per germline, CDR1 SGHTA and CDR2 FQGNSA. CDR3 in DNA: TGTGCCAGCAGCCTATTGGGGGGATCGAACACTGAAGCTTTCTTT. Translating gives CASSLLGGSNTEAFF.

This clonotype was recorded at least ten times. This rearrangement joins TRBV9 to TRBJ2-7, with TRBD2 identical over 10 bases. With 0 bases clipped from V and 3 bases from J, the junction kept 0 bases outside the gene matches. The CDR3 extends over 14 amino acids. Germline V CDR1 and CDR2: SGDLS, YYNGEE. The CDR3 spells CASSVGLAGYEQYF. The CDR3 coding sequence is TGTGCCAGCAGCGTAGGACTAGCGGGCTACGAGCAGTACTTC.

About this clonotype: It may be a read error: a sequence one base away is much more abundant. This rearrangement joins TRBV11-2 to TRBJ2-7; maybe TRBD1 (5 bases). Germline CDR1 and CDR2: SGHAT and FQNNGV. Trimming removed 2 bases at V and 2 bases at J, with 13 bases between. The CDR3 is 15 residues long. The CDR3 loop is CASSLRQIRPYEQYF. The CDR3 DNA sequence: TGTGCCAGCAGCTTACGACAGATCCGACCCTACGAGCAGTACTTC.

The chain employs TRBV7-8 and TRBJ2-7, with D possibly being TRBD1 (6 bases). The germline V gene encodes CDR1 SGHVS and CDR2 FQNEAQ. This CDR3 has 14 amino acids. Trimming removed 3 bases from V and 0 bases from J, with 9 bases in between. CDR3 in amino acids: CASSFGGLSYEQYF. Written as DNA, the CDR3 is TGTGCCAGCAGCTTTGGGGGCCTCTCCTACGAGCAGTACTTC.

This clonotype was detected only a few times. The V and J genes are TRBV12-3 or TRBV12-4 and TRBJ2-3; the D call may be TRBD1 or TRBD2 (5 bases each). The CDR3 has 12 residues. The germline V and J ends were trimmed by 7 bases and 5 bases, with 10 bases remaining between them. CDR3 sequence reads: CASTQGEDTQYF. In DNA form, the CDR3 reads TGTGCCAGCACCCAGGGAGAAGATACGCAGTATTTT.

This clonotype has more than one count but fewer than ten. Here the CDR3 DNA reads TGTGCCAGCAGTTTACCAGGGGGGAACACTGAAGCTTTCTTT. Translated, it gives CASSLPGGNTEAFF. The J gene is TRBJ1-1, the V gene TRBV27, with 7 bases that match TRBD1. This CDR3 has 14 residues. Per the germline V gene, CDR1 is MNHEY and CDR2 is SMNVEV (reference sequence). V trimming: 2 bases; J trimming: 1 base; junction bases outside the gene matches: 1.

A few counts support this clonotype. The genes are TRBV9 and TRBJ2-5, with D possibly matching TRBD1 (5 bases). Trimming took 1 base from V and 4 from J, leaving 11 bases between them. This CDR3 has 14 residues. Germline assignment: CDR1 SGDLS and CDR2 YYNGEE. CDR3 nucleotides: TGTGCCAGCAGCGTAAAGGGGCCGGGAGAGACCCAGTACTTC. Amino acid sequence: CASSVKGPGETQYF.

In this sample, this clonotype turned up a few times. This chain joins TRBV12-3 or TRBV12-4 and TRBJ2-4; D is ambiguous. This CDR3 has 16 residues. V lost 7 bases and J lost 0, with 16 bases in between. The chain's CDR3 is CASTPSGSLAKNIQYF. CDR3 bases: TGTGCCAGCACCCCGAGTGGCTCCTTAGCCAAAAACATTCAGTACTTC.

There are many counts of this clonotype. The chain employs TRBV7-2 and TRBJ1-2; D unclear. The length of the CDR3 is 13 residues. The V end was cut by 3 bases, the J end by 3 bases, with 8 bases between. Germline V lookup: CDR1 SGHTA, CDR2 FQGNSA. The CDR3 DNA reads as TGTGCCAGCAGCTTGTCCCTTTACTATGGCTACACCTTC. This gives the protein CASSLSLYYGYTF.

This sequence joins TRBV3-1 and TRBJ2-7; TRBD1 or TRBD2 may be the D gene (5 bases each). V lost 3 bases and J lost 2, with 5 bases in between. The germline gives CDR1 LGHDT, CDR2 YNNKEL (reference sequence). The CDR3 is made up of 12 amino acids. The CDR3 DNA reads TGTGCCAGCAGCCAGGGGGCCTACGAGCAGTACTTC. This gives the protein CASSQGAYEQYF.

The sample holds many counts of this clonotype. The chain employs TRBV30 and TRBJ2-1; D not resolved. The CDR3 totals 11 residues. In germline, CDR1 is GTSNPN, CDR2 SVGIG (reference sequence). The CDR3 DNA reads TGTACAGCGAATACCTACAATGAGCAGTTCTTC. The encoded protein is CTANTYNEQFF.

The J gene is TRBJ2-1, the V gene TRBV12-3 or TRBV12-4, with 9 nucleotides matching TRBD2. This CDR3 has 15 residues. Germline trimming cut 2 bases from V and 4 bases from J; bases unmatched to any gene: 3. CDR3: CASSLRTSVYNEQFF. The CDR3 nucleotides read TGTGCCAGCAGTTTAAGGACTAGCGTATACAATGAGCAGTTCTTC.

This clonotype was picked up a small number of times. This chain uses TRBV7-3 with TRBJ2-1; 7 positions match TRBD1. The V segment lost 1 base and the J segment 0 bases; nucleotides outside the gene matches: 3. CDR3 length equals 16 residues. Germline V gives CDR1 SGHTA, CDR2 FQGTGA. The CDR3 DNA reads as TGTGCCAGCAGCTTAAGATCAGGGGGCTCCTACAATGAGCAGTTCTTC. Translating gives CASSLRSGGSYNEQFF.

There are many counts of this clonotype. This chain connects TRBV7-2 to TRBJ1-2; D call uncertain. From germline, CDR1 is SGHTA and CDR2 FQGNSA. CDR3 size: 13 residues. The V end lost 3 bases, the J end lost 3 bases, and 8 bases lay between the germline ends. CDR3 residues: CASSFQAHYGYTF. CDR3 nucleotide sequence: TGTGCCAGCAGCTTTCAGGCCCACTATGGCTACACCTTC.

J is TRBJ2-3 and V is TRBV4-1, with D perhaps given as TRBD1 or TRBD2 (6 bases each). The CDR3 runs to 16 residues. Trimming removed 0 bases at V and 6 bases at J, with 16 bases between. Per the germline V gene, CDR1 is MGHRA and CDR2 is YSYEKL. Here the CDR3 reads CASSQEFGGGGDTQYF. The CDR3 nucleotides read TGCGCCAGCAGCCAAGAATTCGGCGGAGGGGGGGATACGCAGTATTTT.

The V call is TRBV18, the J call TRBJ2-4; D uncertain. Germline V lookup: CDR1 KGHSH, CDR2 LQKENI. V lost 0 bases and J lost 0, with 9 bases in between. This CDR3 has 16 residues. CDR3 region: CASSPPGFRAKNIQYF. The CDR3 bases are TGTGCCAGCTCACCACCCGGTTTCCGAGCCAAAAACATTCAGTACTTC.

This clonotype has a count of ten or more. The chain employs TRBV7-3 and TRBJ2-1, with 8 bases matching TRBD2. V dropped 2 bases and J dropped 0; count of bases not matched to a gene: 3. The length of the CDR3 is 16 residues. Germline loops: CDR1 SGHTA, CDR2 FQGTGA. CDR3 residues: CASSLLAGSSYNEQFF. The CDR3 nucleotides are TGTGCCAGCAGCTTATTAGCGGGGAGCTCCTACAATGAGCAGTTCTTC.